Each of the 20 T cell receptor beta chains below was sequenced from the same sample in a study of blood T cell repertoires in COVID-19. Clones were read by immunoSEQ multiplex PCR, and TCRdb kept only the in-frame ones, dropping some. The table has about 320,000 clones, 89% seen once. The sequencing input was peripheral blood. These receptors came from a woman between 25 and 40 years old with COVID-19, enrolled during active disease.

This clone has at least ten counts. This chain connects TRBV19 to TRBJ1-1, with 7 bases aligning to TRBD1. V shed 9 bases and J 11 bases; nucleotides not matched to a gene: 15. The CDR3 totals 13 residues. Germline values: CDR1 LNHDA, CDR2 SQIVND (reference sequence). The CDR3 sequence: CASARTGSLEAFF. DNA for the CDR3: TGTGCCAGCGCCCGGACAGGCTCTCTTGAGGCTTTCTTT.

This chain connects TRBV4-1 to TRBJ1-1; no firm D call. Germline CDR1 MGHRA, CDR2 YSYEKL. This CDR3 comprises 13 residues. Trimming took 1 base from V and 6 from J, leaving 9 bases between them. The CDR3 loop reads CASSQVGRAEAFF. The CDR3 bases are TGCGCCAGCAGCCAAGTTGGTCGGGCTGAAGCTTTCTTT.

The chain couples TRBV6-1 to TRBJ2-2; D is unclear. The V and J ends lost 5 bases and 3 bases respectively, with 7 bases between them. The CDR3 is 13 amino acids. Germline values: CDR1 MNHNS, CDR2 SASEGT. The CDR3 DNA sequence: TGTGCCAGCAGTCCTCTAGACACCGGGGAGCTGTTTTTT. This codes for CASSPLDTGELFF.

This clone was detected once. The chain recombines TRBV11-2 with TRBJ1-2, with TRBD1 as a possible D gene (6 bases). The CDR3 covers 15 residues. Per the germline V gene, CDR1 is SGHAT and CDR2 is FQNNGV. V was pared by 3 bases and J by 2 bases, with 13 bases between. The chain's CDR3 is CASSFPRTGNYGYTF. CDR3 nucleotides: TGTGCCAGCAGCTTCCCACGAACAGGGAACTATGGCTACACCTTC.

The V gene is TRBV7-9, the J gene TRBJ1-1; a weak D match, TRBD1 (5 bases). V dropped 1 base and J dropped 1 base, with 10 bases sitting between them. The length of the CDR3 is 15 residues. Germline-derived CDR1 and CDR2 are SEHNR and FQNEAQ (reference sequence). CDR3 sequence (DNA): TGTGCCAGCAGCTTAGTAGGGGCCCGGAACACTGAAGCTTTCTTT. Translating gives CASSLVGARNTEAFF.

The chain employs TRBV25-1 and TRBJ2-1, with D possibly matching TRBD1 (6 bases). Germline V gene sequence: CDR1 MGHDK, CDR2 SYGVNS. V lost 6 bases and J lost 6, with 12 bases in between. The CDR3 consists of 13 residues. CDR3 nucleotides: TGTGCCAGCAGCTGGGGGCCGGGCAATGAGCAGTTCTTC. Its translation is CASSWGPGNEQFF.

The chain recombines TRBV5-1 with TRBJ2-7; 7 nucleotides agree with TRBD1. Germline values: CDR1 SGHRS, CDR2 YFSETQ. This CDR3 region has 14 residues. V was pared by 4 bases and J by 1 base, with 5 bases of the junction left unmatched. CDR3 residues: CASSPGQESYEQYF. The CDR3 region has the DNA TGCGCCAGCAGCCCAGGACAGGAGTCCTACGAGCAGTACTTC.

The chain has TRBV4-2 and TRBJ2-7; D may be TRBD2 (5 bases). V gave up 0 bases and J gave up 7 bases, with 13 bases separating them. Germline-derived CDR1 and CDR2 are LGHNA and YNFKEQ. CDR3 length: 14 amino acids. CDR3 bases: TGTGCCAGCAGCCAAGATGCACTCGGGGATGAGCAGTACTTC. Its protein product is CASSQDALGDEQYF.

V and J are TRBV5-1 and TRBJ1-5; 8 bases line up with TRBD1. With V trimmed by 2 bases and J by 5 bases, 3 bases remained unmatched. The germline gives CDR1 SGHRS, CDR2 YFSETQ. The CDR3 spans 14 residues. The CDR3 DNA sequence: TGCGCCAGCAGCTTAGGGACAGGACATCAGCCCCAGCATTTT. The encoded protein is CASSLGTGHQPQHF.

The chain recombines TRBV5-6 with TRBJ1-5; TRBD1 matches 8 bases. The CDR3 runs 15 residues. With 2 bases clipped from V and 4 bases from J, the junction kept 5 bases outside the gene matches. From germline, CDR1 is SGHDT and CDR2 YYEEEE. The CDR3 region has the DNA TGTGCCAGCAGCTTTTGGGACAGGAATAATCAGCCCCAGCATTTT. Its protein product is CASSFWDRNNQPQHF.

The chain recombines TRBV28 with TRBJ2-1; D might be TRBD1 (6 bases). V was shortened by 5 bases and J by 4 bases, with 9 bases between the two germline ends. The CDR3 sequence is 13 residues long. The V gene's germline CDR1 is MDHEN and CDR2 SYDVKM. CDR3 sequence reads: CASSRTEYNEQFF. Here the CDR3 DNA reads TGTGCCAGCAGTCGGACAGAATACAATGAGCAGTTCTTC.

V usage is TRBV5-1 and J usage is TRBJ1-4; a possible D gene is TRBD1 (5 bases). Trimming left V 6 bases short and J 7 bases short, with 19 bases between. The V gene's germline CDR1 is SGHRS and CDR2 YFSETQ. The CDR3 is made up of 15 amino acids. DNA of the CDR3: TGCGCCAGCATGCCGACGGGAGTTGGGGGTGAAAAACTGTTTTTT. This encodes CASMPTGVGGEKLFF.

This chain joins TRBV9 and TRBJ2-7; the match to TRBD1 covers 7 bases. The CDR3 spans 14 residues. Germline V gives CDR1 SGDLS, CDR2 YYNGEE. V was clipped by 0 bases and J by 2 bases; unmatched bases: 2. CDR3 amino acids: CASSVDRGTYEQYF. The CDR3 DNA reads TGTGCCAGCAGCGTAGACAGGGGCACCTACGAGCAGTACTTC. Variable domain in full (rest from reference TRBV9 and TRBJ2-7): DSGVTQTPKHLITATGQRVTLRCSPRSGDLSVYWYQQSLDQGLQFLIQYYNGEERAKGNILERFSAQQFPDLHSELNLSSLELGDSALYFCASSVDRGTYEQYFGPGTRLTVT.

This chain uses TRBV5-1 with TRBJ2-1, with D possibly being TRBD2 (5 bases). Germline lookup yields CDR1 SGHRS and CDR2 YFSETQ. The V gene lost 5 bases and the J gene lost 6 bases, with 21 bases spanning the gap. CDR3 length: 16 residues. The CDR3 loop reads CASSDFHKRPANEQFF. CDR3 coding DNA: TGCGCCAGCAGTGATTTTCACAAGCGGCCTGCCAATGAGCAGTTCTTC.

The V and J genes are TRBV5-1 and TRBJ2-7; TRBD1 matches at 7 bases. The trim removed 1 base at V and 2 bases at J, leaving 3 bases unmatched. The CDR3 extends over 14 amino acids. The germline V gene encodes CDR1 SGHRS and CDR2 YFSETQ. The CDR3 DNA sequence: TGCGCCAGCAGCTTGTCAGGGGGTCCCTACGAGCAGTACTTC. It codes for CASSLSGGPYEQYF.

This clone occurred once. V and J are TRBV7-9 and TRBJ1-1; D is undetermined. V lost 2 bases to trimming and J lost 1 base, with 17 bases between them. Germline V gives CDR1 SEHNR, CDR2 FQNEAQ (reference sequence). This CDR3 comprises 17 residues. CDR3 sequence: CASSLFLMAEENTEAFF. CDR3 DNA sequence: TGTGCCAGCAGCTTATTCTTGATGGCGGAGGAGAACACTGAAGCTTTCTTT.

The chain recombines TRBV5-1 with TRBJ2-7; tentative D call: TRBD1 (6 bases). V lost 4 bases and J 6 bases, leaving 14 bases between the germline ends. This CDR3 has 13 amino acids. Germline V gives CDR1 SGHRS, CDR2 YFSETQ. CDR3 in DNA: TGCGCCAGCAGCCCCTACAGGGTGGGCGAGCAGTACTTC. It yields the protein CASSPYRVGEQYF.

In this sample, this clone turned up once. V is TRBV27 and J is TRBJ2-3; the D is unclear. This CDR3 spans 13 amino acids. Germline V gene lookup returns CDR1 MNHEY and CDR2 SMNVEV (reference sequence). Trimming stripped 3 bases from V and 1 base from J, with 5 bases between. In DNA form, the CDR3 reads TGTGCCAGCAGTTTTCAGGGCACAGATACGCAGTATTTT. Translation: CASSFQGTDTQYF.

The rearrangement joins TRBV13 to TRBJ2-1, with a weak D call TRBD1 (5 bases). Germline V lookup: CDR1 PRHDT, CDR2 FYEKMQ (reference sequence). V lost 6 bases and J lost 7, with 10 bases in between. The CDR3 covers 12 residues. Here the CDR3 DNA reads TGTGCCAGCAGACGCGACAGTAATGAGCAGTTCTTC. It yields the protein CASRRDSNEQFF.

The chain uses TRBV3-1 (or the pseudogene TRBV3-2) and TRBJ1-2; possible D gene TRBD1, 5 bases. CDR1 is LGHDT, CDR2 YNNKEL, per germline (reference sequence). Trimming took 4 bases from V and 0 from J, leaving 15 bases between them. CDR3 length equals 16 residues. DNA of the CDR3: TGTGCCAGCAGCCTCATCCGGGGGGGAGCTAACTATGGCTACACCTTC. This encodes CASSLIRGGANYGYTF.